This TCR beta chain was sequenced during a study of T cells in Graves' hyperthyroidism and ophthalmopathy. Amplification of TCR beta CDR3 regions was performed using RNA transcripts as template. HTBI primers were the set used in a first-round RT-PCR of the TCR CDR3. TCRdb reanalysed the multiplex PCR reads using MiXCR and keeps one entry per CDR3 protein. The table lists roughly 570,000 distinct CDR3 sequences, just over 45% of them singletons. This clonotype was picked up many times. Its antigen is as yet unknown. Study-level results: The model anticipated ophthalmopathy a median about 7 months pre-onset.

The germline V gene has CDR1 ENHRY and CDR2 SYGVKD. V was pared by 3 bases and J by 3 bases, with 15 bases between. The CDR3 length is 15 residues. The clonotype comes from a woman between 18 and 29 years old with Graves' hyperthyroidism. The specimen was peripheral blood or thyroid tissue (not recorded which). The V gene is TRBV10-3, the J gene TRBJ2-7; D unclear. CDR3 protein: CAISDPRAYDYEQYF. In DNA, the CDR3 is TGTGCCATCAGTGATCCTAGAGCTTACGACTACGAGCAGTACTTC.